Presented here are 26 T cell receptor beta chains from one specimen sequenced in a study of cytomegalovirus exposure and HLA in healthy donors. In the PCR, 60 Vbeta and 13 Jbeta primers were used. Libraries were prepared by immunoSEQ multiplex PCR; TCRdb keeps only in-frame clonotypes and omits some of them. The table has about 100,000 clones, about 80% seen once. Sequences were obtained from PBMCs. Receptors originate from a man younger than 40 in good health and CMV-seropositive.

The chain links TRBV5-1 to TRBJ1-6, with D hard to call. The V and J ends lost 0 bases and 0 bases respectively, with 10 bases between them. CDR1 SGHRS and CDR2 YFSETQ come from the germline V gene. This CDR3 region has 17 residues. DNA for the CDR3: TGCGCCAGCAGCTTGGCCACACGGAGCTCCTATAATTCACCCCTCCACTTT. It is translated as CASSLATRSSYNSPLHF.

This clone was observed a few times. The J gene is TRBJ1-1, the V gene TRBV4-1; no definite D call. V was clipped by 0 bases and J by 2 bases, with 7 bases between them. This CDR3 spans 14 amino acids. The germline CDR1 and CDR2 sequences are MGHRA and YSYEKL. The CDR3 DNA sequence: TGCGCCAGCAGCCAAGAGGGCAGAAACACTGAAGCTTTCTTT. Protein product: CASSQEGRNTEAFF.

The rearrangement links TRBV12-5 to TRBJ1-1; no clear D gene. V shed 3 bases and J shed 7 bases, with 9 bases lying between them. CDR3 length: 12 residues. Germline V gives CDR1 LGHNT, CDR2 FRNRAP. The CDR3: CASGFMRVEAFF. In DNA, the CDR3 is TGTGCTAGTGGTTTTATGAGGGTTGAAGCTTTCTTT.

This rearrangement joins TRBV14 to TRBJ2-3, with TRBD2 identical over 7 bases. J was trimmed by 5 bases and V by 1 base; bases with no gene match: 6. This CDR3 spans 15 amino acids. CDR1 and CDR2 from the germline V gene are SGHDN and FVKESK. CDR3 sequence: CASSQVWEGGDTQYF. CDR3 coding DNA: TGTGCCAGCAGCCAAGTCTGGGAGGGTGGAGATACGCAGTATTTT.

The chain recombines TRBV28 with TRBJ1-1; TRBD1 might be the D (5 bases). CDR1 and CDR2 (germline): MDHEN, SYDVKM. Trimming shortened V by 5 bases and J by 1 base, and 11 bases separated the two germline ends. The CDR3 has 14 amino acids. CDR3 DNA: TGTGCCAGCAGTATACAGGTCCCGAACACTGAAGCTTTCTTT. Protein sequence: CASSIQVPNTEAFF.

In nucleotides, the CDR3 is TGCGCCAGCAGCTTGGAGTTCGGGGGGCTGAACACCGGGGAGCTGTTTTTT. The encoded protein is CASSLEFGGLNTGELFF. The gene calls are TRBV5-1 and TRBJ2-2, with a weak D call TRBD2 (7 bases). Germline V lookup: CDR1 SGHRS, CDR2 YFSETQ. The V end lost 0 bases, the J end lost 1 base, and 13 bases lay between the germline ends. The CDR3 totals 17 residues.

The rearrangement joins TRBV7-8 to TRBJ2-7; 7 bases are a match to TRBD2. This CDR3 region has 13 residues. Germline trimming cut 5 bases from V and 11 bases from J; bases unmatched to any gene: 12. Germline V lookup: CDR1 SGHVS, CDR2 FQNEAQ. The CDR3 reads CASSPERGLFKYF. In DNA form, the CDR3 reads TGTGCCAGCAGCCCGGAGCGGGGCCTTTTCAAGTACTTC.

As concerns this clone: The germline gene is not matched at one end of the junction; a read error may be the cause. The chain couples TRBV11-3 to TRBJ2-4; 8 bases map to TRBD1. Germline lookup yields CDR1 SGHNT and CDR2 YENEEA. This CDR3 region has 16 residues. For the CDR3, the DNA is TGTGCCAGCAGCCCGGACAGGGCACTAGCCAAAAACAGTCAGTACTTC. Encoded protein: CASSPDRALAKNSQYF.

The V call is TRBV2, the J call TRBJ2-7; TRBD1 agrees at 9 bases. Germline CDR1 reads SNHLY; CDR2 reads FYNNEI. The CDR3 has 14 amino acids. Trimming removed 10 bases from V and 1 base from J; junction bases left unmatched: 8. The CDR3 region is CATWRDRVSYEQYF. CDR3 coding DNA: TGTGCCACATGGCGGGACAGGGTATCCTACGAGCAGTACTTC.

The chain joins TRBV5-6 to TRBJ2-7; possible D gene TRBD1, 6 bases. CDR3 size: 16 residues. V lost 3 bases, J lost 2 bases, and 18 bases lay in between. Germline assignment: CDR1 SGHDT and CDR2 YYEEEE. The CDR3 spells CASSSEWTVGTYEQYF. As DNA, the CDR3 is TGTGCCAGCAGCTCCGAATGGACAGTCGGTACCTACGAGCAGTACTTC.

This chain's CDR3 is CASSPPLPGQGAGEQFF. The CDR3 region has the DNA TGTGCCAGCAGCCCTCCCCTACCGGGACAGGGGGCAGGTGAGCAGTTCTTC. The chain recombines TRBV7-9 with TRBJ2-1; 12 nucleotides agree with TRBD1. Losses at the gene ends were 5 bases for V and 9 bases for J; bases not matched to a gene: 14. Germline CDR1 SEHNR, CDR2 FQNEAQ (reference sequence). The CDR3 spans 17 residues.

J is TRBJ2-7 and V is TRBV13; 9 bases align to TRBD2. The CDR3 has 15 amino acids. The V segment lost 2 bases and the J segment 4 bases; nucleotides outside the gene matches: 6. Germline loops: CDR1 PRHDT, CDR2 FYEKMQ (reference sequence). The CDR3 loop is CASSLNLAGRYEQYF. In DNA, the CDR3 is TGTGCCAGCAGCTTAAACCTAGCGGGGCGGTACGAGCAGTACTTC.

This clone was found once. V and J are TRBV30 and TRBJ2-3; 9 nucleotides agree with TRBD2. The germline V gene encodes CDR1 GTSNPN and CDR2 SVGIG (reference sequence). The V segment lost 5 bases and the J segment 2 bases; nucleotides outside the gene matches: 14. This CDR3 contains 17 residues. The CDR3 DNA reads TGTGCCTGGGATAATCCAGGAGGCGGGGGGGACACAGATACGCAGTATTTT. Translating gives CAWDNPGGGGDTDTQYF.

This chain's CDR3 is CASSRDRAMDEQFF. The DNA for the CDR3 is TGCGCCAGCAGCCGAGACAGGGCTATGGATGAGCAGTTCTTC. J is TRBJ2-1 and V is TRBV4-1; 7 nucleotides agree with TRBD1. J lost 8 bases, V lost 4 bases, and 8 bases had no gene match. Germline V gives CDR1 MGHRA, CDR2 YSYEKL. The CDR3 is 14 residues long.

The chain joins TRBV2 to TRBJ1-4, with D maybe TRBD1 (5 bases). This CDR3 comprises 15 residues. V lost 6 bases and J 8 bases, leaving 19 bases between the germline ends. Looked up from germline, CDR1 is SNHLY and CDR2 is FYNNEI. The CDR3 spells CASRRGTSDGEKLFF. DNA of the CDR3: TGTGCCAGCAGGCGTGGGACTTCCGATGGGGAAAAACTGTTTTTT. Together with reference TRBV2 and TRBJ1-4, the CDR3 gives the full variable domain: EPEVTQTPSHQVTQMGQEVILRCVPISNHLYFYWYRQILGQKVEFLVSFYNNEISEKSEIFDDQFSVERPDGSNFTLKIRSTKLEDSAMYFCASRRGTSDGEKLFFGSGTQLSVL.

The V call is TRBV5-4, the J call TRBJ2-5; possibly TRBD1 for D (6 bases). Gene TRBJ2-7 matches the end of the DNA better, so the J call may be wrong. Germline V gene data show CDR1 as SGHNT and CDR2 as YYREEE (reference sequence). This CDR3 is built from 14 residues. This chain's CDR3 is CASSLAPGDYEQYF. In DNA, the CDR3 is TGTGCCAGCAGCTTGGCCCCAGGGGACTACGAGCAGTACTTC.

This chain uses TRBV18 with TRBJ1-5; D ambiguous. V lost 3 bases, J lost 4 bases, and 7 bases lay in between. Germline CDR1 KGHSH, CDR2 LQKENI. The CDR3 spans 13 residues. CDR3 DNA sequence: TGTGCCAGCTCACCGCTTGAGAATCAGCCCCAGCATTTT. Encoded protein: CASSPLENQPQHF.

The CDR3 region is CASSYQGLANYGYTF. CDR3 DNA: TGTGCCAGCAGCTACCAGGGATTAGCTAACTATGGCTACACCTTC. This sequence joins TRBV5-8 and TRBJ1-2, with D perhaps TRBD1 (5 bases). CDR3 size: 15 residues. V dropped 3 bases and J dropped 0 bases, with 12 bases sitting between them. The germline V gene has CDR1 SGHTS and CDR2 YDEGEE.

The CDR3 is CASSPQGYEQYF. DNA of the CDR3: TGTGCCAGCAGCCCACAGGGCTACGAGCAGTACTTC. The chain uses TRBV14 and TRBJ2-7, with D tentatively TRBD1 (6 bases). The germline gives CDR1 SGHDN, CDR2 FVKESK. Trimming shortened V by 4 bases and J by 3 bases, and 7 bases separated the two germline ends. The CDR3 sequence is 12 residues long.

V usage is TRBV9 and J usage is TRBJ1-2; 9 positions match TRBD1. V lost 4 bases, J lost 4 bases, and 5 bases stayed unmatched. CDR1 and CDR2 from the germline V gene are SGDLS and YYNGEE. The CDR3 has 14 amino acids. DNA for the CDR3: TGTGCCAGCAGCCCAACAGGGGGCCTCTATGGCTACACCTTC. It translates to CASSPTGGLYGYTF.

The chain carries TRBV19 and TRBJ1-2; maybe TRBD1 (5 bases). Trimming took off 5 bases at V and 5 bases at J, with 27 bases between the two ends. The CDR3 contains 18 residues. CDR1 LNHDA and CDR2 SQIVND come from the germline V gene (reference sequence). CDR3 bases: TGTGCCAGTAGTGACGGGGGTATACGAGTCCAAACTTGGTATGGCTACACCTTC. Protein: CASSDGGIRVQTWYGYTF.

The CDR3 spells CASMGTGAPVLGYGYTF. DNA for the CDR3: TGTGCCAGCATGGGGACAGGGGCACCCGTCTTAGGCTATGGCTACACCTTC. J is TRBJ1-2 and V is TRBV2, with 10 bases that match TRBD1. Germline V gene sequence: CDR1 SNHLY, CDR2 FYNNEI. J was trimmed by 4 bases and V by 7 bases; bases with no gene match: 15. CDR3 length: 17 residues. Variable domain in full (rest from reference TRBV2 and TRBJ1-2): EPEVTQTPSHQVTQMGQEVILRCVPISNHLYFYWYRQILGQKVEFLVSFYNNEISEKSEIFDDQFSVERPDGSNFTLKIRSTKLEDSAMYFCASMGTGAPVLGYGYTFGSGTRLTVV.

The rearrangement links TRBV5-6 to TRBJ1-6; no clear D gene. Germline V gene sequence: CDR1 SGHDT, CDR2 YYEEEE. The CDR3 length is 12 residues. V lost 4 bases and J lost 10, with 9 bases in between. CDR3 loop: CASSGLWSPLHF. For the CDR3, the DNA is TGTGCCAGCAGCGGCCTTTGGTCACCCCTCCACTTT.

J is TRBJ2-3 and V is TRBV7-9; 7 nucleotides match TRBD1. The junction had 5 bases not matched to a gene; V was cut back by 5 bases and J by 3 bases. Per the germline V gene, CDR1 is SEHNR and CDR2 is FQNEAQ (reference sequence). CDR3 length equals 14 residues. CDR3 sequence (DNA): TGTGCCAGCAGCCGACAGGGAAAGACAGATACGCAGTATTTT. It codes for CASSRQGKTDTQYF.

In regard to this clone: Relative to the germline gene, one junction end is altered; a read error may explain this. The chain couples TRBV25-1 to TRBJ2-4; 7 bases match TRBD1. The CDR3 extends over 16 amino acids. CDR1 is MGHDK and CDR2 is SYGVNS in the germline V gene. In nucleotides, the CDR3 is TGTGCCAGCAGTGACGGAGACAGGGCACCCAAAAACAGTCAGTACTTC. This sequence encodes CASSDGDRAPKNSQYF.

CDR3 nucleotides: TGTGCCAGCTCACCTGGGGACACTCGAAACACCATATATTTT. Its protein is CASSPGDTRNTIYF. This sequence joins TRBV18 and TRBJ1-3; D perhaps matches TRBD1 (6 bases). This CDR3 has 14 amino acids. Trimming cost V 3 bases and J 5 bases, with 11 bases left between them. Germline values: CDR1 KGHSH, CDR2 LQKENI.